A single TCR beta chain is shown here with its context. No antigen is known for it. This record belongs to a study of beta chain features in type 1 diabetes. Broader study findings: Patients with Type 1 diabetes showed moderately but significantly shorter TCRB CDR3s in all four CD4+ subsets.

The study reverse transcribed the entire isolated RNA, so it sequenced expressed TCRB transcripts. Clones were read by immunoSEQ multiplex PCR, and TCRdb kept only the in-frame ones, dropping some. The table shows 150,000 to 200,000 clones, with about 63% occurring only once. The CDR3 covers 13 residues. The V gene end was trimmed by 1 base and the J gene end by 8 bases; junction bases not matched to a gene: 5. The germline V gene has CDR1 GTSNPN and CDR2 SVGIG (reference sequence). The TCR comes from a young man with type 1 diabetes. This rearrangement joins TRBV30 to TRBJ1-2; 9 bases fit TRBD1. Sequenced: naive CD4+ T cells from blood. The CDR3 reads CAWSATGGGGYTF. The CDR3 region has the DNA TGTGCCTGGAGTGCGACAGGGGGAGGAGGCTACACCTTC.